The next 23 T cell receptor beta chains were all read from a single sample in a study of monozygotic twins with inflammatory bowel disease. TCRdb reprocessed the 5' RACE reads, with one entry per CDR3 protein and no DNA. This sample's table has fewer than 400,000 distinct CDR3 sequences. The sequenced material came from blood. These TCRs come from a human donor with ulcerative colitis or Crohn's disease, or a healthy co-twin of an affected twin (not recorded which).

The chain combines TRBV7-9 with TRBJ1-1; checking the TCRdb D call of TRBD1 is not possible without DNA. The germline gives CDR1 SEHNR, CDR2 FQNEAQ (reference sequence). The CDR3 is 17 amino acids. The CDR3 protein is CASSPGPPQEKNTEAFF.

The CDR3 is CASPQSDRNSPLHF. The chain combines TRBV12-3 or TRBV12-4 with TRBJ1-6; TCRdb outputs TRBD1, but without DNA this stays unchecked. This CDR3 region has 14 residues.

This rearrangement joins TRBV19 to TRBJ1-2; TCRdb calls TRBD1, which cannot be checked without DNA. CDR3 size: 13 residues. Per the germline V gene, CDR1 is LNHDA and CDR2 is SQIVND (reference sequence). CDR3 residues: CASGITGVGGYTF.

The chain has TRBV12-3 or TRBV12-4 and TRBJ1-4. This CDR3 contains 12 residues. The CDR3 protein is CASRVTNEKLFF.

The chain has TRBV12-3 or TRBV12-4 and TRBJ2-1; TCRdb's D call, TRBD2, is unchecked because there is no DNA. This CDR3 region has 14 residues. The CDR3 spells CASSQGLAGGEQFF.

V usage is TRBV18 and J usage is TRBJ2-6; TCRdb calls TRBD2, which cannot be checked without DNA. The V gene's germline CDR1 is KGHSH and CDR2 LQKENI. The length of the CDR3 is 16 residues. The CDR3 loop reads CASSPGLHSGANVLTF.

The CDR3 is CASSPGSSEDQPQHF. The chain recombines TRBV4-2 with TRBJ1-5; TCRdb lists TRBD1, though no DNA is available to test this call. The CDR3 loop spans 15 amino acids. Germline V gene lookup returns CDR1 LGHNA and CDR2 YNFKEQ.

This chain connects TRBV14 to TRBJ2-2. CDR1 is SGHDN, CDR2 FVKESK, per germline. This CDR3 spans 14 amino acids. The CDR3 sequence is CASSRTLNTGELFF.

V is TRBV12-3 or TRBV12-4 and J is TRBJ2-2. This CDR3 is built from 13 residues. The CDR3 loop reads CASSFSSTGELFF.

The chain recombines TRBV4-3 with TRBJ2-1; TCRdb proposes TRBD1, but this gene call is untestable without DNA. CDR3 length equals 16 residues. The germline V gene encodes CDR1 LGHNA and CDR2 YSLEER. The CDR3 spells CASSHGGGSGFNEQFF.

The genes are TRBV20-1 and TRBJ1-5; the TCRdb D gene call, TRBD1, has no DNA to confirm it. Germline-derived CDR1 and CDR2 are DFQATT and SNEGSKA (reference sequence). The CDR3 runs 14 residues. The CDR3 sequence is CSARMGGSGKPQHF.

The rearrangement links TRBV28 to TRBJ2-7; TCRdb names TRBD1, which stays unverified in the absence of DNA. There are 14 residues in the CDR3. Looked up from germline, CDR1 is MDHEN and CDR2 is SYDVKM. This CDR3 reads CASRKQGTFYEQYF.

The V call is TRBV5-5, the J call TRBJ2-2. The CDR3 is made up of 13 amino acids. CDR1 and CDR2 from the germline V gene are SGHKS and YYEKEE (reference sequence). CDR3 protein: CASSFRVTGELFF.

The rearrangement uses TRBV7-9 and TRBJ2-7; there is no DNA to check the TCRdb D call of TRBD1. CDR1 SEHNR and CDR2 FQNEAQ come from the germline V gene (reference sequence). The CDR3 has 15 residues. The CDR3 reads CASSAGRGKTYEQYF.

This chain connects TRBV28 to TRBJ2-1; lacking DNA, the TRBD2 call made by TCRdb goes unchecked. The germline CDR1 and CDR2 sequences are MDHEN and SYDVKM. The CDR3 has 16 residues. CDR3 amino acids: CASSLGSGTTYNEQFF.

The CDR3 protein is CASSWGGTWNNSPLHF. The chain uses TRBV12-3 or TRBV12-4 and TRBJ1-6. This CDR3 comprises 16 residues.

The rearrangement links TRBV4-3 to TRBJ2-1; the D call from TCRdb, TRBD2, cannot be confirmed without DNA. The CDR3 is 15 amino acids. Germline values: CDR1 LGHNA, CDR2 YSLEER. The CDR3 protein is CASSTGGAPYNEQFF.

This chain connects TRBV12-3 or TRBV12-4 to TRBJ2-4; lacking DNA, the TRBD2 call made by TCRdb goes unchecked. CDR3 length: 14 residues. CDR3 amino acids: CASSLGGGKNIQYF.

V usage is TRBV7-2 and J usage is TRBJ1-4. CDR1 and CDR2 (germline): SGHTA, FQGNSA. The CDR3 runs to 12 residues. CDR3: CASSYPTGKLFF.

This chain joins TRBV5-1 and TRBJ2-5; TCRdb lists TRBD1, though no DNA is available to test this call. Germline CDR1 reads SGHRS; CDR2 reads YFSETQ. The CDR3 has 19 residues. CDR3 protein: CASSRRTGIFSRDKETQYF.

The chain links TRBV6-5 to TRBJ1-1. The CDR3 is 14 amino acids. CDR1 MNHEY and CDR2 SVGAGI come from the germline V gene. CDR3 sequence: CASSYTGQNTEAFF.

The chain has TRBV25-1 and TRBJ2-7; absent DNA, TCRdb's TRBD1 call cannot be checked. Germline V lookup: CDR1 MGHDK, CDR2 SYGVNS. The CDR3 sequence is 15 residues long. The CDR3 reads CASSELGQGSGEQYF.

CDR3 residues: CASSFQQTGANEQYF. The J gene is TRBJ2-7, the V gene TRBV7-2; TCRdb selects TRBD1, and the lack of DNA leaves this call unchecked. In germline, CDR1 is SGHTA, CDR2 FQGNSA. CDR3 length: 15 amino acids.